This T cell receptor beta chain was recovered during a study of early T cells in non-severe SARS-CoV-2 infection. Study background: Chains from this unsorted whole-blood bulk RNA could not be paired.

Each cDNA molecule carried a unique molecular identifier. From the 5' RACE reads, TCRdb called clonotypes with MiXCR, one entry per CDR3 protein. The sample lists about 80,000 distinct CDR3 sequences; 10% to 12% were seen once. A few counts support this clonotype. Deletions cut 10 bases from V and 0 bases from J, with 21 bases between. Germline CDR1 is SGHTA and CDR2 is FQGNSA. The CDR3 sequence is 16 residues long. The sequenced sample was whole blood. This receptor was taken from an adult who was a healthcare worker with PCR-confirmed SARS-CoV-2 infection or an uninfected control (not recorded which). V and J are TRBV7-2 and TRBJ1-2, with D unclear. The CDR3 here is CATPPGSRIANYGYTF. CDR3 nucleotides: TGTGCCACCCCCCCGGGCAGCCGTATAGCTAACTATGGCTACACCTTC. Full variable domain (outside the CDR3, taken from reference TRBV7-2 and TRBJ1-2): GAGVSQSPSNKVTEKGKDVELRCDPISGHTALYWYRQSLGQGLEFLIYFQGNSAPDKSGLPSDRFSAERTGGSVSTLTIQRTQQEDSAVYLCATPPGSRIANYGYTFGSGTRLTVV.